This T cell receptor beta chain appears in the sequencing data of a study of blood T cell repertoires in COVID-19. Germline trimming cut 4 bases from V and 5 bases from J; bases unmatched to any gene: 6. This CDR3 has 14 amino acids. The germline CDR1 and CDR2 sequences are KGHSH and LQKENI. TCRdb's copy holds only in-frame clones and misses some; the assay was immunoSEQ multiplex PCR. The repertoire consists of about 300,000 clones, with 75% to 95% occurring once and the leading ten covering 1% to 1.3%. Self-reported history from a screening survey and questionnaire set each donor's cohort. This chain uses TRBV18 with TRBJ1-2; 8 bases fit TRBD1. This TCR derives from a woman aged 25-40 years who had recovered from COVID-19. What was sequenced was PBMCs or T cells enriched from blood (not recorded which). The CDR3 DNA sequence: TGTGCCAGCTCACGTGACAGGGGTCTTTATGGCTACACCTTC. Encoded protein: CASSRDRGLYGYTF.